The T cell receptor (beta chain) under discussion was sequenced for a study of T cells after yellow fever vaccination (dated by TCRdb to about 2019). As for the study more broadly: The SMART-Seq v4 Ultra Low Input RNA kit was used to prepare libraries from fractions with low cell numbers. Bulk PBMC replicates and cell subsets were isolated from blood drawn at multiple timepoints before and after both primary and secondary immunization. Two healthy male donors, one aged 18 to 30 and one aged 30 to 40 years, made up the cohort. To follow T-cell clones before and after primary and booster YFV17D yellow fever vaccination, bulk TCR alpha and beta repertoires were sequenced over time.

TCR cDNA was synthesized by 5'RACE template switching, through which a universal primer site and unique molecular identifiers were introduced. cDNA synthesis was primed from both the TCR alpha and TCR beta constant segments. Libraries were amplified in two PCR steps, with sample barcodes and sequencing adapters added in the second step. Sequencing of libraries was done on Illumina HiSeq 2500 (2x100 bp) or NovaSeq (2x150 bp). In the source study's methods: Reads were demultiplexed and collapsed into UMI consensus sequences with MIGEC, and V(D)J alignment was performed with MiXCR. Clonotypes responding to the vaccine were identified with edgeR on replicate PBMC samples, with the criteria of FDR below 0.01 and a log2 fold change above 5 up to day 15. Each bulk clonotype was labeled CD4 or CD8 based on which sequenced repertoire, CD4 or CD8, contained the clonotype at higher abundance. Through fastp at Q25 and MiXCR, TCRdb rebuilt clones from the public reads, retaining in-frame beta chains. Rows with one shared CDR3 protein collapse into an entry with the most common genes and DNA. For this entry, the V and J calls and clone size follow TCRdb and not the study's own pipeline. Recorded for this sample are roughly 180,000 distinct CDR3 sequences; roughly 6.2% of them occurred a single time. The top ten hold 2.9% of the sample.

Including the terminal cysteine and phenylalanine, the CDR3 comprises 13 residues. Just the 39-base CDR3 DNA is kept, in frame starting at base 1. Taken from the germline V gene (reference sequence), the CDR1 and CDR2 loops are SGHKS and YYEKEE. Points on this clonotype: The antigen this receptor binds is unknown. One end of the junction is discordant with germline, which a read error may explain.

The paper's findings and limits, for the study overall: A small fraction of clonotypes appeared in both the CD4 and CD8 compartments, likely as a result of convergent recombination. The secondary T-cell response was found to be weaker but faster than the primary response, with a peak reached on day 5 rather than on day 15. Most clones expanded after primary vaccination (around 97% of CD4 and approximately 90% of CD8) were re-detected after the booster, suggesting that broad memory maintenance occurred. Computational filtering was required because FACS-sorted repertoires could contain abundant contaminating clonotypes from the bulk population. Only a couple of donors were included in the study, so the extent to which the findings can be generalized is limited.

The treatment or condition label for this specimen denotes: live attenuated yellow fever vaccine strain. PBMCs were isolated from peripheral blood using a standard Ficoll-Paque protocol. Dynabeads CD4 and CD8 positive selection kits were used to isolate the CD4 and CD8 T-cell fractions. TriZol was used to extract RNA from bulk PBMCs, CD4 and CD8 fractions, and dextramer-positive and dextramer-negative fractions. This TCR came from a young man who received the YFV17D yellow fever vaccine. Here the sequenced sample was CD4+ T cells sorted from PBMCs, taken on the day of the first yellow fever vaccination. The rearrangement joined TRBV5-5 to TRBJ2-1, with the D gene tentatively TRBD1 or TRBD2, based on 5 matching bases in each. The sequenced DNA is TGTGCCAGCAGCGAGACAGACTACAAAGAGCAGTTCTTC. It is translated as CASSETDYKEQFF.